A single sample gave rise to the 13 T cell receptor beta chains below, sequenced in a study of blood T cells in healthy people across ages. Next came a second PCR, run for about 7 to 12 cycles, which used a sample-barcoded 5' primer along with a J-beta primer mix. TCRdb fed the 5' RACE reads into MiXCR, producing one record per CDR3 protein. Among about 800,000 distinct CDR3 sequences listed, around 25% were seen once. The same data also went into a second study, on T cells of mothers and their children.

The specimen was blood. The receptors stem from a boy younger than 18 in good health.

Concerning this clonotype itself: One junction end disagrees with the germline gene, perhaps due to a read error. This sequence joins TRBV7-2 and TRBJ1-3, with D uncertain. CDR3 size: 13 residues. Germline CDR1 reads SGHTA; CDR2 reads FQGNSA. The CDR3 loop reads CASSFEGGNTIYF. The CDR3 nucleotides are TGTGCCAGCAGCTTTGAGGGCGGAAACACCATATATTTC.

This clonotype was picked up many times. This chain uses TRBV29-1 with TRBJ2-1; the match to TRBD2 covers 12 bases. V was pared by 5 bases and J by 8 bases, with 19 bases of the junction left unmatched. Germline CDR1 SQVTM, CDR2 ANQGSEA. The CDR3 covers 18 residues. The CDR3, as DNA: TGCAGCGTTTCGCTGGTTTCGACTAGCGGGAGTTTGTTCGATGAGCAGTTCTTC. Encoded protein: CSVSLVSTSGSLFDEQFF.

V and J are TRBV29-1 and TRBJ1-1; D unclear. The CDR3 loop spans 12 amino acids. Germline assignment: CDR1 SQVTM and CDR2 ANQGSEA. The V gene lost 6 bases and the J gene lost 5 bases, with 13 bases spanning the gap. In DNA, the CDR3 is TGCAGCGTAACCGAGCCGAGGACTGAAGCTTTCTTT. As protein: CSVTEPRTEAFF.

This clonotype was picked up a small number of times. The chain employs TRBV28 and TRBJ2-2; 7 positions agree with TRBD2. Germline values: CDR1 MDHEN, CDR2 SYDVKM. The CDR3 has 15 residues. V was clipped by 6 bases and J by 6 bases; unmatched bases: 10. CDR3: CASSGGSLAAGELFF. The CDR3 DNA sequence: TGTGCCAGCAGCGGGGGGAGTCTAGCGGCCGGGGAGCTGTTTTTT.

This clonotype was seen a few times. The rearrangement joins TRBV20-1 to TRBJ1-5; perhaps TRBD1 as D (5 bases). This CDR3 spans 16 amino acids. V was pared by 6 bases and J by 3 bases, with 21 bases between. Germline values: CDR1 DFQATT, CDR2 SNEGSKA (reference sequence). The CDR3 is CSARSQGLHYNQPQHF. For the CDR3, the DNA is TGCAGTGCCAGAAGCCAGGGACTTCACTACAATCAGCCCCAGCATTTT.

The genes are TRBV7-2 and TRBJ2-5, with TRBD2 identical over 10 bases. The DNA end favors TRBJ2-7, so the J call may be wrong. This CDR3 has 16 amino acids. The germline V gene encodes CDR1 SGHTA and CDR2 FQGNSA. DNA of the CDR3: TGTGCCAGCAGCTTAGTAGCTAGCGGGAGCTCCTACGAGCAGTACTTC. Its protein is CASSLVASGSSYEQYF.

The rearrangement uses TRBV7-9 and TRBJ2-5, with D perhaps assigned TRBD1 or TRBD2 (6 bases each). V was cut by 5 bases and J by 2 bases, with 18 bases left in between. The CDR3 length is 16 residues. Germline V gives CDR1 SEHNR, CDR2 FQNEAQ (reference sequence). The CDR3 region has the DNA TGTGCCAGCAGCGCAAACAGGGTCGGGGGACAAGAGACCCAGTACTTC. Translation: CASSANRVGGQETQYF.

The chain is built from TRBV13 and TRBJ1-1; D is ambiguous. The CDR3 has 12 amino acids. Trimming removed 0 bases from V and 8 bases from J, with 7 bases in between. The germline V gene encodes CDR1 PRHDT and CDR2 FYEKMQ (reference sequence). The CDR3 here is CASSLGTAEAFF. The CDR3, as DNA: TGTGCCAGCAGCTTAGGGACGGCCGAAGCTTTCTTT.

The sample holds a few counts of this clonotype. The chain has TRBV12-3 or TRBV12-4 and TRBJ1-5; possible D gene TRBD1, 5 bases. The CDR3 consists of 14 residues. Trimming stripped 3 bases from V and 3 bases from J, with 9 bases between. In DNA, the CDR3 is TGTGCCAGCAGTTTTCAGGGCCCCAATCAGCCCCAGCATTTT. Encoded protein: CASSFQGPNQPQHF.

This clonotype was seen a few times. The chain uses TRBV29-1 and TRBJ1-2; 9 bases map to TRBD1. The length of the CDR3 is 15 residues. V shed 6 bases and J 6 bases; nucleotides not matched to a gene: 14. The germline gives CDR1 SQVTM, CDR2 ANQGSEA. CDR3 amino acids: CSVERHGTGNDGYTF. The CDR3 DNA sequence: TGCAGCGTAGAAAGGCATGGGACAGGGAACGATGGCTACACCTTC.

This clonotype was recorded a few times. The chain carries TRBV5-1 and TRBJ2-2; perhaps TRBD1 as D (6 bases). CDR1 is SGHRS, CDR2 YFSETQ, per germline. Trimming left V 3 bases short and J 7 bases short, with 22 bases between. The CDR3 extends over 17 amino acids. CDR3 coding DNA: TGCGCCAGCAGCTCCGGACAGAGGGTATCTTCAGGCGGGGAGCTGTTTTTT. Translated: CASSSGQRVSSGGELFF.

In this sample, this clonotype turned up a few times. This rearrangement joins TRBV6-2 or TRBV6-3 to TRBJ2-1, with D perhaps matching TRBD2 (7 bases). CDR1 MNHEY and CDR2 SVGEGT come from the germline V gene. V lost 7 bases, J lost 5 bases, and 21 bases lay in between. This CDR3 is built from 16 residues. The chain's CDR3 is CASTKGGLAEDNEQFF. CDR3 DNA sequence: TGTGCCAGCACCAAGGGGGGGCTAGCGGAGGACAATGAGCAGTTCTTC.

This clonotype was observed a handful of times. V gene TRBV6-4 combines with J gene TRBJ1-1; the D is unclear. With 6 bases removed from V and 4 bases from J, the gap between germline ends came to 12 bases. The CDR3 is 13 residues long. The germline CDR1 and CDR2 sequences are MRHNA and SNTAGT. The CDR3 nucleotides are TGTGCCAGCAGAGCCTCGGGTGGCACTGAAGCTTTCTTT. Amino acid sequence: CASRASGGTEAFF.